This T cell receptor beta chain was recorded in a study of sequential checkpoint blockade in melanoma. Study context: Patients were randomized 1:1 to nivolumab-then-ipilimumab or ipilimumab-then-nivolumab first-line. Matched biopsies came pretreatment and at week 13 for 20 to 25 patients. Each arm's sequence ended with maintenance nivolumab.

This clone appeared a few times. Its specificity is unknown. General observations from the study: Patients with week-13 increases in T-cell fraction and clonality benefited about 30 times more often.

V lost 10 bases and J 4 bases, leaving 20 bases between the germline ends. Germline V gene sequence: CDR1 ENHRY, CDR2 SYGVKD. There are 16 residues in the CDR3. Indicated treatment: randomized to nivolumab then ipilimumab (arm A) or the reverse (arm B). This table comes from immunoSEQ multiplex PCR, and its TCRdb copy is limited to in-frame clones, with some not included. The table lists 13,000 or so clones, roughly 26% of them singletons. This chain links TRBV10-3 with TRBJ1-6; tentatively, D is TRBD1 (5 bases). Sample: tumor tissue (inferred from file names), taken from a patient given nivolumab and ipilimumab in sequence. The TCR comes from a human donor with melanoma. CDR3 amino acids: CASRTGGALYNSPLHF. CDR3 in DNA: TGTGCCAGCCGTACGGGAGGGGCCTTGTATAATTCACCCCTCCACTTT.